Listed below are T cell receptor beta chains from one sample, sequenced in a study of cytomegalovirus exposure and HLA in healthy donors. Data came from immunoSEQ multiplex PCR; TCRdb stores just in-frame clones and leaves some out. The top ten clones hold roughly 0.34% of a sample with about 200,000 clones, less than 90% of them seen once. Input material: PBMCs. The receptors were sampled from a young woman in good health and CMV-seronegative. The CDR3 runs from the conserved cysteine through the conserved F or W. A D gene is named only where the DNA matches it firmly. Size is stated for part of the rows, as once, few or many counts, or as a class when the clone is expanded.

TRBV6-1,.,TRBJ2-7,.,CASSHPGGYYEQYF,TGTGCCAGCAGTCATCCCGGGGGTTACTACGAGCAGTACTTC
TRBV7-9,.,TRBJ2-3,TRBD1,CASSPNPGQGVIGTQYF,TGTGCCAGCAGCCCTAATCCCGGACAGGGCGTTATCGGTACGCAGTATTTT
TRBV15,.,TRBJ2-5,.,CATSRDPGETQYF,TGTGCCACCAGCAGAGACCCCGGGGAGACCCAGTACTTC
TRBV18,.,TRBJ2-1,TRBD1,CASSLSGQGFDEQFF,TGTGCCAGCTCATTATCAGGACAGGGGTTCGATGAGCAGTTCTTC
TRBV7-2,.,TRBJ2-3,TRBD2,CASSYRGGSSDTQYF,TGTGCCAGCAGCTATCGGGGCGGGAGTTCAGATACGCAGTATTTT
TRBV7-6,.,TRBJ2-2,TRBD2,CASSFLAGITTGELFF,TGTGCCAGCAGCTTCCTAGCGGGGATTACCACCGGGGAGCTGTTTTTT
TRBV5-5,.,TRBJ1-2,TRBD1,CASSWDRLYGYTF,TGTGCCAGCAGTTGGGACAGGCTGTATGGCTACACCTTC
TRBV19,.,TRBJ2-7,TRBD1,CASSIRDRGYEQYF,TGTGCCAGTAGTATACGGGACAGGGGCTACGAGCAGTACTTC
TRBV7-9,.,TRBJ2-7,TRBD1,CASSGQKGQGNSYKQYF,TGTGCCAGCAGCGGCCAGAAGGGACAGGGGAATTCCTACAAGCAGTACTTC
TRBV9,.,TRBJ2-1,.,CASSVVNNEQFF,TGTGCCAGCAGCGTAGTAAACAATGAGCAGTTCTTC
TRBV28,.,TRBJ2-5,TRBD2,CASGPSSGRAWETQYF,TGTGCCAGCGGACCCTCTAGCGGGAGGGCCTGGGAGACCCAGTACTTC
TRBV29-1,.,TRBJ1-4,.,CSAQEGTTNEKLFF,TGCAGCGCCCAAGAGGGCACAACTAATGAAAAACTGTTTTTT
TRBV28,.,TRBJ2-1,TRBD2,CASSPGLAGDEGNEQFF,TGTGCCAGCAGTCCAGGACTAGCGGGAGACGAGGGAAATGAGCAGTTCTTC
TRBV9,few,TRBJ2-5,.,CASSVVGSGYAGETQYF,TGTGCCAGCAGCGTAGTGGGCTCGGGCTACGCGGGGGAGACCCAGTACTTC
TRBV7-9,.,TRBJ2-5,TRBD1,CASSHPGQNLGETQYF,TGTGCCAGCAGCCATCCGGGACAGAACCTAGGGGAGACCCAGTACTTC
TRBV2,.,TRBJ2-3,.,CASSAGGTDTQYF,TGTGCCAGCAGTGCAGGGGGCACAGATACGCAGTATTTT
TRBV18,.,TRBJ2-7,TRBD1,CASSKTGIYEQYF,TGTGCCAGCTCTAAGACAGGGATCTACGAGCAGTACTTC
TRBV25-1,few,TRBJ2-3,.,CASSWRSTDTQYF,TGTGCCAGCAGCTGGCGGAGCACAGATACGCAGTATTTT
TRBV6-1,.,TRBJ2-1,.,CASSGPGLGYNEQFF,TGTGCCAGCAGTGGACCGGGACTTGGGTACAATGAGCAGTTCTTC
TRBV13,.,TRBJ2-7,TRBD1,CASSLNQGAKQYF,TGTGCCAGCAGCTTAAATCAGGGGGCCAAGCAGTACTTC
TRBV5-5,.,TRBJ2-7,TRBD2,CASSAGTSAVYEQYF,TGTGCCAGCAGCGCCGGGACTAGCGCCGTCTACGAGCAGTACTTC
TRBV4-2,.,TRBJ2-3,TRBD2,CASSQAASGTGTDTQYF,TGTGCCAGCAGCCAAGCGGCTAGCGGGACGGGCACAGATACGCAGTATTTT
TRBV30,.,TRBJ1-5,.,CAWSVSAGQPQHF,TGTGCCTGGAGTGTATCGGCGGGTCAGCCCCAGCATTTT
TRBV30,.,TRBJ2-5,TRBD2,CAGSGGVQETQYF,TGTGCCGGAAGCGGGGGGGTACAAGAGACCCAGTACTTC
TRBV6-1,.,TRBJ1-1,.,CASGLTGYAFF,TGTGCCAGCGGCCTAACAGGGTACGCTTTCTTT
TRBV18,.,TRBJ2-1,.,CASSPPGHQAGEQFF,TGTGCCAGCTCACCACCAGGACACCAAGCGGGTGAGCAGTTCTTC